What follows are 5 T cell receptor beta chains derived from one specimen sequenced in a study of blood T cells in healthy people across ages. It was with a sample-barcoded 5' primer and a J-beta primer mix that a second PCR of roughly 6 to 12 cycles was run. TCRdb passed the 5' RACE reads through MiXCR, listing each CDR3 protein once. The repertoire includes over 1.5 million distinct CDR3 sequences, around 48% of them detected once, and around 2.1% sits in the top ten. Sequencing was done on a sample of blood. All receptors derive from a woman aged 40 to 50 in good health.

The genes are TRBV4-2 and TRBJ2-3, with 13 bases aligning to TRBD2. This CDR3 has 17 residues. Germline assignment: CDR1 LGHNA and CDR2 YNFKEQ. V shed 4 bases and J 5 bases; nucleotides not matched to a gene: 9. CDR3 coding DNA: TGTGCCAGCAGCCGAACCGGGACTAGCGGGGTTATAGATACGCAGTATTTT. This translates into CASSRTGTSGVIDTQYF.

This clonotype was counted only a few times. The gene calls are TRBV7-9 and TRBJ2-3; TRBD1 aligns across 9 bases. Trimming removed 5 bases from V and 4 bases from J; junction bases left unmatched: 4. CDR1 SEHNR and CDR2 FQNEAQ come from the germline V gene (reference sequence). The CDR3 length is 14 residues. The CDR3 region is CASSIRTGADTQYF. The CDR3 nucleotides are TGTGCCAGCAGCATCCGGACAGGGGCAGATACGCAGTATTTT.

This clonotype was detected once. At one of its ends the junction is not consistent with the germline gene, which may arise from a read error. The chain combines TRBV4-1 with TRBJ2-1; D call uncertain. The CDR3 covers 13 residues. Germline lookup yields CDR1 MGHRA and CDR2 YSYEKL. The CDR3, as DNA: TGCGCCAGCAGCTCGAGACTGAACAATGAGCGGTTCTTC. This translates into CASSSRLNNERFF.

V is TRBV28 and J is TRBJ2-3; possible D gene TRBD2, 6 bases. Per the germline V gene, CDR1 is MDHEN and CDR2 is SYDVKM. V gave up 6 bases and J gave up 1 base, with 20 bases separating them. The CDR3 is made up of 17 amino acids. Here the CDR3 reads CASSSPGDPTRTDTQYF. The CDR3 DNA reads TGTGCCAGCAGCTCCCCGGGAGACCCGACTCGCACAGATACGCAGTATTTT.

This clonotype was counted only a few times. The V gene is TRBV24-1, the J gene TRBJ2-3; D perhaps matches TRBD2 (6 bases). V shed 9 bases and J shed 6 bases, with 12 bases lying between them. CDR3 length: 12 amino acids. CDR1 and CDR2 from the germline V gene are KGHDR and SFDVKD. The CDR3: CATVGRGDTQYF. CDR3 coding DNA: TGTGCCACCGTCGGACGGGGGGATACGCAGTATTTT.